A selection of T cell receptor beta chains follows, all from one sample in a study of blood T cells in healthy people across ages. TCRdb reprocessed the 5' RACE reads via MiXCR and lists one record per CDR3 protein. The data contain over 600,000 distinct CDR3 sequences, around 41% of them seen just once; the ten biggest clones take up 30%. The sample consisted of blood. The receptor source for this set is an older man in good health. Each CDR3 is given with its conserved first and last residue. A D gene is named only where the DNA matches it firmly. Not every row has a clone size; where given, it reads once, few, many or a size class.

D,V,J,size,CDR3,DNA
TRBD1,TRBV20-1,TRBJ2-1,few,CSASGQTGYNEQFF,TGCAGTGCATCGGGACAGACGGGCTACAATGAGCAGTTCTTC
TRBD2,TRBV14,TRBJ2-3,NA,CASSQWNPLAGGTDTQYF,TGTGCCAGCAGCCAATGGAACCCACTAGCGGGAGGCACAGATACGCAGTATTTT
TRBD1,TRBV6-5,TRBJ2-4,few,CAAGQGNIQYF,TGTGCCGCGGGACAGGGAAACATTCAGTACTTC
TRBD1,TRBV3-1,TRBJ1-6,NA,CASSKTGGAGYSPLHF,TGTGCCAGCAGTAAAACAGGGGGCGCGGGGTACTCACCCCTCCACTTT
NA,TRBV6-5,TRBJ1-5,once,CASSYSTLTGDSNQPQHF,TGTGCCAGCAGTTACTCGACATTGACAGGCGATAGCAATCAGCCCCAGCATTTT
TRBD2,TRBV7-4,TRBJ2-7,NA,CASSFAGREYEQYF,TGTGCCAGCAGCTTCGCGGGGAGGGAATACGAGCAGTACTTC
NA,TRBV16,TRBJ1-2,NA,CASSPGSVRDYGYTF,TGTGCCAGCAGCCCAGGGTCCGTCCGGGATTATGGCTACACCTTC
TRBD1,TRBV6-5,TRBJ1-5,NA,CAGSQQDRVQPQHF,TGTGCCGGCAGTCAACAAGACAGGGTTCAGCCCCAGCATTTT
NA,TRBV29-1,TRBJ2-3,few,CSVGLSISTDTQYF,TGCAGCGTGGGACTCTCTATTAGCACAGATACGCAGTATTTT
NA,TRBV6-2/TRBV6-3,TRBJ2-7,NA,CASLLWGSGYNEQYF,TGTGCCAGCCTCCTCTGGGGTAGCGGCTACAATGAGCAGTACTTC
NA,TRBV30,TRBJ1-1,NA,CAWSLPTEAFF,TGTGCCTGGAGTCTTCCCACTGAAGCTTTCTTT
NA,TRBV4-3,TRBJ2-7,few,CASSQDKTLGREQYF,TGCGCCAGCAGCCAAGATAAGACCTTGGGGCGAGAGCAGTACTTC
NA,TRBV11-2,TRBJ2-7,NA,CASSHLGGDRRDEQYF,TGTGCCAGCAGCCACCTAGGGGGGGATCGCCGAGACGAGCAGTACTTC
NA,TRBV27,TRBJ2-1,many,CASSRSGNEQFF,TGTGCCAGCAGCCGGAGCGGGAATGAGCAGTTCTTC
NA,TRBV20-1,TRBJ2-3,few,CSATQGSGGGRSTDTQYF,TGCAGTGCTACACAGGGTAGCGGTGGGGGGCGGAGCACAGATACGCAGTATTTT
NA,TRBV20-1,TRBJ2-2,few,CSAKGGQPSSTGELFF,TGCAGTGCCAAGGGGGGACAGCCCTCGAGCACCGGGGAGCTGTTTTTT
NA,TRBV14,TRBJ2-6,NA,CASSQVTRYSGANVLTF,TGTGCCAGCAGCCAAGTAACCAGGTACTCTGGGGCCAACGTCCTGACTTTC
NA,TRBV4-3,TRBJ1-5,NA,CASSRGLGGGNQPQHF,TGCGCCAGCAGCCGAGGGTTGGGGGGCGGCAATCAGCCCCAGCATTTT
NA,TRBV30,TRBJ2-5,NA,CAWSGGRGETQYF,TGTGCCTGGAGTGGGGGGCGCGGAGAGACCCAGTACTTC
NA,TRBV5-6,TRBJ2-7,NA,CASSALGGRGYEQYF,TGTGCCAGCAGCGCCCTCGGGGGTCGAGGATACGAGCAGTACTTC
TRBD2,TRBV6-2/TRBV6-3,TRBJ2-1,few,CATLGLAGTGEQFF,TGTGCCACCCTGGGACTAGCGGGAACTGGTGAGCAGTTCTTC
TRBD1,TRBV24-1,TRBJ2-7,few,CATSDRQGAKHGQYF,TGTGCCACCAGTGATCGACAGGGTGCCAAGCATGGGCAGTACTTC
TRBD1,TRBV7-2,TRBJ2-5,many,CASSRNRDRVGLETQYF,TGTGCCAGCAGCCGAAACCGGGACAGGGTTGGTCTAGAGACCCAGTACTTC
NA,TRBV27,TRBJ1-4,NA,CASTNPGQGGEKLFF,TGTGCCAGCACCAATCCGGGGCAGGGAGGTGAAAAACTGTTTTTT
NA,TRBV7-9,TRBJ2-3,many,CASSPGMSTNTQYF,TGTGCCAGCAGCCCTGGAATGAGCACGAATACGCAGTATTTT
TRBD1,TRBV5-1,TRBJ2-2,NA,CASSPSPGTGGELFF,TGCGCCAGCAGCCCAAGTCCCGGGACAGGCGGGGAGCTGTTTTTT
NA,TRBV5-6,TRBJ2-7,NA,CASSYPEGTMTYEQYF,TGTGCCAGCAGCTACCCAGAGGGAACTATGACCTACGAGCAGTACTTC
TRBD2,TRBV20-1,TRBJ2-3,NA,CSARDQRGDWTDTQYF,TGCAGTGCTAGAGATCAGCGGGGGGACTGGACAGATACGCAGTATTTT
TRBD2,TRBV20-1,TRBJ2-5,NA,CSARDRGGRALGQYF,TGCAGTGCTAGAGATCGGGGCGGGAGGGCCTTGGGGCAGTACTTC
TRBD1,TRBV27,TRBJ1-2,NA,CASSSGTGQTYGYTF,TGTGCCAGCAGCTCCGGGACAGGGCAAACCTATGGCTACACCTTC
NA,TRBV9,TRBJ1-1,few,CASSVEWTNTEAFF,TGTGCCAGCAGCGTAGAATGGACGAACACTGAAGCTTTCTTT
TRBD1,TRBV10-1,TRBJ2-1,NA,CASSEPGTGNEQFF,TGCGCCAGCAGTGAGCCCGGGACAGGCAATGAGCAGTTCTTC
NA,TRBV5-1,TRBJ2-7,NA,CASSSTAGQRPYEQYF,TGCGCCAGCAGCTCCACCGCGGGACAGAGACCCTACGAGCAGTACTTC
NA,TRBV6-5,TRBJ1-2,few,CASSYTGTSAGYTF,TGTGCCAGCAGTTACACCGGGACTTCTGCCGGCTACACCTTC
TRBD1,TRBV6-1,TRBJ2-7,NA,CASSEEGRGTGGYEQYF,TGTGCCAGCAGTGAAGAAGGTCGTGGGACAGGGGGCTACGAGCAGTACTTC
TRBD2,TRBV20-1,TRBJ2-3,NA,CSASGLAGTDTQYF,TGCAGTGCTAGTGGCCTAGCGGGAACAGATACGCAGTATTTT
TRBD1,TRBV6-1,TRBJ2-5,NA,CASSAHGTGRQETQYF,TGTGCCAGCAGTGCCCACGGGACAGGGAGGCAAGAGACCCAGTACTTC
NA,TRBV7-2,TRBJ2-5,few,CASNQGGGLGLETQYF,TGTGCCAGCAACCAAGGAGGGGGCCTTGGCTTGGAGACCCAGTACTTC
NA,TRBV5-1,TRBJ2-7,few,CASSLFPGGGSYEQYF,TGCGCCAGCAGCTTGTTCCCCGGAGGAGGGTCGTACGAGCAGTACTTC
NA,TRBV10-3,TRBJ2-7,NA,CAISGARFEQYF,TGTGCCATCAGTGGGGCCAGATTTGAGCAGTACTTC
NA,TRBV2,TRBJ2-7,NA,CASSEMGARRFYEQYF,TGTGCCAGCAGTGAAATGGGGGCGCGAAGGTTTTACGAGCAGTACTTC
NA,TRBV6-6,TRBJ1-1,NA,CASSYSKGNTEAFF,TGTGCCAGCAGTTACTCGAAGGGGAACACTGAAGCTTTCTTT
TRBD1,TRBV6-5,TRBJ2-6,NA,CARSYGTGRSYVLTF,TGTGCCAGGAGTTACGGGACAGGGAGAAGCTACGTCCTGACTTTC
NA,TRBV21-1,TRBJ2-7,few,CASSKVLLGQGVWASYEQYF,TGTGCCAGCAGCAAAGTCCTCCTGGGACAGGGGGTTTGGGCCTCCTACGAGCAGTACTTC
TRBD2,TRBV5-1,TRBJ2-3,NA,CASSLAPAGGQGDTQYF,TGCGCCAGCAGCTTGGCCCCAGCGGGAGGGCAGGGAGATACGCAGTATTTT
TRBD1,TRBV27,TRBJ1-1,NA,CASTLYSGGNTEAFF,TGTGCCAGCACTCTGTACTCAGGGGGGAACACTGAAGCTTTCTTT
TRBD1,TRBV20-1,TRBJ1-5,NA,CSAREPGQHNQPQHF,TGCAGTGCTAGAGAGCCGGGACAGCACAATCAGCCCCAGCATTTT
NA,TRBV29-1,TRBJ2-7,many,CSVAKQGSSYEQYF,TGCAGCGTTGCCAAACAGGGTAGTTCATACGAGCAGTACTTC
TRBD2,TRBV11-2,TRBJ2-7,few,CASSPTSGSSPLGSYEQYF,TGTGCCAGCAGCCCCACTAGCGGGAGCTCCCCACTGGGATCCTACGAGCAGTACTTC
NA,TRBV9,TRBJ2-7,NA,CASSATAMVSAEQYF,TGTGCCAGCAGCGCGACAGCCATGGTATCTGCCGAGCAGTACTTC
TRBD2,TRBV5-1,TRBJ2-3,many,CASSLAPSGVTDTQYF,TGCGCCAGCAGCTTGGCCCCTAGCGGGGTTACAGATACGCAGTATTTT
NA,TRBV7-2,TRBJ2-3,NA,CASSSGDTFSTDTQYF,TGTGCCAGCAGCTCAGGGGACACTTTTAGCACAGATACGCAGTATTTT
TRBD1,TRBV7-2,TRBJ2-5,many,CASSRDRGRETQYF,TGTGCCAGCAGCCGAGACAGGGGCAGGGAGACCCAGTACTTC
NA,TRBV9,TRBJ2-5,many,CASSVGAEGGETQYF,TGTGCCAGCAGCGTAGGTGCGGAGGGGGGGGAGACCCAGTACTTC
TRBD1,TRBV7-8,TRBJ2-5,few,CASSSPTGGRETQYF,TGTGCCAGCAGCTCCCCGACAGGGGGCCGGGAGACCCAGTACTTC
NA,TRBV20-1,TRBJ2-7,few,CSAREENFSYEQYF,TGCAGTGCTAGAGAGGAGAACTTCTCCTACGAGCAGTACTTC
TRBD2,TRBV5-1,TRBJ2-7,few,CASSSKAGAKTYEQYF,TGCGCCAGCAGCTCGAAAGCGGGGGCAAAGACCTACGAGCAGTACTTC
NA,TRBV4-1,TRBJ2-1,NA,CASSQDPAGEQFF,TGCGCCAGCAGCCAAGATCCTGCGGGGGAGCAGTTCTTC
NA,TRBV14,TRBJ2-5,NA,CASSPVDSWRETQYF,TGTGCCAGCAGCCCCGTAGACAGCTGGAGAGAGACCCAGTACTTC